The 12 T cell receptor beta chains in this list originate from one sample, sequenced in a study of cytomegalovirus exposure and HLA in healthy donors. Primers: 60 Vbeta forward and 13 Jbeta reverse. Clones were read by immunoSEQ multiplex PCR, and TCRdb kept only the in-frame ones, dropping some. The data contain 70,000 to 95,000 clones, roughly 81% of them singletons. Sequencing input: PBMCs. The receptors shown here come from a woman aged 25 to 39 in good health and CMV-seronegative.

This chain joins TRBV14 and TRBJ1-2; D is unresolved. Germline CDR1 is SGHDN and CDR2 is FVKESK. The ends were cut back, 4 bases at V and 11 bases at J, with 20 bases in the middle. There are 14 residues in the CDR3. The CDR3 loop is CASSRRPGPTGYTF. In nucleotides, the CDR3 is TGTGCCAGCAGCCGTCGTCCAGGACCAACGGGGTACACCTTC. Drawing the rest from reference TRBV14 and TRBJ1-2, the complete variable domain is EAGVTQFPSHSVIEKGQTVTLRCDPISGHDNLYWYRRVMGKEIKFLLHFVKESKQDESGMPNNRFLAERTGGTYSTLKVQPAELEDSGVYFCASSRRPGPTGYTFGSGTRLTVV.

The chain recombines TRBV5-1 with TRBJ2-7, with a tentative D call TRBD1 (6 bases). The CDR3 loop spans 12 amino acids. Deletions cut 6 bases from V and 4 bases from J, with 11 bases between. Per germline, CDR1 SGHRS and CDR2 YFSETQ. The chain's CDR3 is CASMADSYEQYF. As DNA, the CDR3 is TGCGCCAGCATGGCGGACAGTTACGAGCAGTACTTC.

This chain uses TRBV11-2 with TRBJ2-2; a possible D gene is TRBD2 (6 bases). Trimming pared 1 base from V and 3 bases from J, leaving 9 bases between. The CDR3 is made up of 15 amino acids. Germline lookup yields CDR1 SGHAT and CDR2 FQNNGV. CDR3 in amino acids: CASSLAGGDTGELFF. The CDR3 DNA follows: TGTGCCAGCAGCTTAGCCGGCGGGGACACCGGGGAGCTGTTTTTT.

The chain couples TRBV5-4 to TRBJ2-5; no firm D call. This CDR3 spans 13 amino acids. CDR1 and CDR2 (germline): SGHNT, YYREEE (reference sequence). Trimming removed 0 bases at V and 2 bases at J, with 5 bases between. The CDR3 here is CASSLDRQETQYF. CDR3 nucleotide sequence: TGTGCCAGCAGCTTGGATAGACAAGAGACCCAGTACTTC. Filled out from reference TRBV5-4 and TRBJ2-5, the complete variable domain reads ETGVTQSPTHLIKTRGQQVTLRCSSQSGHNTVSWYQQALGQGPQFIFQYYREEENGRGNFPPRFSGLQFPNYSSELNVNALELDDSALYLCASSLDRQETQYFGPGTRLLVL.

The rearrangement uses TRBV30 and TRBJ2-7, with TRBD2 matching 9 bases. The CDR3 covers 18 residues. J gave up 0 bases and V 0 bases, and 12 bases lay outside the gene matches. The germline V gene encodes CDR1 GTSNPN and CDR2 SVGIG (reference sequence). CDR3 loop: CAWSVIRASGGSSYEQYF. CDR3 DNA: TGTGCCTGGAGTGTTATTCGAGCGAGCGGGGGGAGCTCCTACGAGCAGTACTTC. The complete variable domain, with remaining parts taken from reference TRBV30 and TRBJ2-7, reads SQTIHQWPATLVQPVGSPLSLECTVEGTSNPNLYWYRQAAGRGLQLLFYSVGIGQISSEVPQNLSASRPQDRQFILSSKKLLLSDSGFYLCAWSVIRASGGSSYEQYFGPGTRLTVT.

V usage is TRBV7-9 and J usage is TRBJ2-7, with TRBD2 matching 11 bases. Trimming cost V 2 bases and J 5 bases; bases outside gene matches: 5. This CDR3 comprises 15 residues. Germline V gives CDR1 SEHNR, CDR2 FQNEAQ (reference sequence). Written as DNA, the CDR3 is TGTGCCAGCAGCTTAAGACTAGCGGGACGGGACGAGCAGTACTTC. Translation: CASSLRLAGRDEQYF.

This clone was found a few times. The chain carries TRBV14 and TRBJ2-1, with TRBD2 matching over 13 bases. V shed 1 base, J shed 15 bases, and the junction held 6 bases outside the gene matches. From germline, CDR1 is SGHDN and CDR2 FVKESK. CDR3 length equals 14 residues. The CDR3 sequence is CASSQATSGRAPFF. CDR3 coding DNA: TGTGCCAGCAGCCAAGCTACTAGCGGGAGGGCTCCGTTCTTC.

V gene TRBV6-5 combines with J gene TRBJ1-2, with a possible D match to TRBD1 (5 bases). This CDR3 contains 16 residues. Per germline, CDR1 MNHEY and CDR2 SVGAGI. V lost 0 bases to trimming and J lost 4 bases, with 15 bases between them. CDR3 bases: TGTGCCAGCAGTTACTCGCTCTGGGGCAGCTCCTATGGCTACACCTTC. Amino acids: CASSYSLWGSSYGYTF.

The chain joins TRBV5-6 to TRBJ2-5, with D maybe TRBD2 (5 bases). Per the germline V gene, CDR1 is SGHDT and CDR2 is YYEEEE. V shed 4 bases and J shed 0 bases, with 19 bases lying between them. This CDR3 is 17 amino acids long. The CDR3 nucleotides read TGTGCCAGCAGCCCCTCCCGACGGGGAGTGTACCAAGAGACCCAGTACTTC. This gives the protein CASSPSRRGVYQETQYF.

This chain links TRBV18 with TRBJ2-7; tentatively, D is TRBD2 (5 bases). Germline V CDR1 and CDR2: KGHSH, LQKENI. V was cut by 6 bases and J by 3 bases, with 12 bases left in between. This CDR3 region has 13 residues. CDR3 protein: CASSPAGNYEQYF. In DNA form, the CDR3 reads TGTGCCAGCTCTCCTGCCGGGAACTACGAGCAGTACTTC. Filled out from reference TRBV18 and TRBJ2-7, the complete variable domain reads NAGVMQNPRHLVRRRGQEARLRCSPMKGHSHVYWYRQLPEEGLKFMVYLQKENIIDESGMPKERFSAEFPKEGPSILRIQQVVRGDSAAYFCASSPAGNYEQYFGPGTRLTVT.

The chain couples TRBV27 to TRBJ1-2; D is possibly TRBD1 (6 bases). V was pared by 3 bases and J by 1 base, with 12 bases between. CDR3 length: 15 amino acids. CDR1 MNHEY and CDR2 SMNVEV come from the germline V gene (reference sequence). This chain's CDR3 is CASSFGGGDNYGYTF. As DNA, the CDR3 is TGTGCCAGCAGTTTTGGAGGGGGGGATAACTATGGCTACACCTTC.

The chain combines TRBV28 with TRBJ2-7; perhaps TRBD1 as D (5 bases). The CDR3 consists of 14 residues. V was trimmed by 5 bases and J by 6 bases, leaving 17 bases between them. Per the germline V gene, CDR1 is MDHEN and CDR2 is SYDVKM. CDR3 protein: CASSPHQGTGEQYF. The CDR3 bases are TGTGCCAGCAGTCCTCACCAGGGTACAGGCGAGCAGTACTTC.